This record looks at one T cell receptor beta chain sequence and its context. Its antigen remains unknown. Healthy adults negative for HIV, lacking recent acute infections or vaccinations, served as donors. The germline V and J ends were trimmed by 8 bases and 0 bases, with 10 bases remaining between them. This CDR3 has 14 residues. Per germline, CDR1 MNHNS and CDR2 SASEGT. The data were produced by immunoSEQ multiplex PCR, yet TCRdb's version contains in-frame clones alone and is incomplete. The sample has roughly 2.5 million clones; around nine tenths are singletons. This entry comes from a study of shared clonotypes between healthy human individuals. Study-level points and caveats: What limited the represented genetic and exposure-history diversity was the small number of donors.

The V and J genes are TRBV6-1 and TRBJ2-2; D perhaps matches TRBD1 (5 bases). What was sequenced was naive CD4+ T cells sorted from blood. Subset meaning: CD45RA+ positively selected. The receptor was derived from a man between 18 and 35 years old in good health. CDR3 sequence (DNA): TGTGCCAGCGGGTGGACAACGAACACCGGGGAGCTGTTTTTT. Translating it yields CASGWTTNTGELFF.